This T cell receptor (beta chain) was captured by sequencing in a study of vaccination effects on CD4 cells after COVID-19 (dated by TCRdb to 2022 to 2024). Study-level background: Each participant received two doses of an mRNA SARS-CoV-2 vaccine, either BNT162b2 or mRNA-1273. The study compared SARS-CoV-2 spike-specific CD4+ TCR repertoires before and after mRNA vaccination in COVID-19 convalescent patients and infection-naive vaccine recipients. The full study included roughly 11 COVID-19 convalescent patients and a handful of SARS-CoV-2-naive healthy vaccine recipients. The Oncomine TCR Beta short-read assay on an Illumina iSeq 100 was used to sequence cultures from other donors in the study. The paper as a whole reports these results and caveats: Limitations of the study were the small number of convalescent patients and the absence of early post-infection timepoints. At late post-vaccination timepoints, both infection-induced and vaccine-induced clones showed marked clonal contraction, consistent with waning T cell responses. In healthy vaccine recipients, vaccine-induced clones were almost all SARS-CoV-2 mono-reactive, with only 1 of 255 being cross-reactive with common cold coronaviruses.

In the ViraFEST assay, PBMC were stimulated with viral peptide pools, and antigen-specific CD4+ T cell clonotypes were then identified by expansion using TCR sequencing. After less than 13 days of culture, CD4+ T cells were isolated with the EasySep CD4+ T cell isolation kit. Healthy vaccine recipients had no prior SARS-CoV-2 infection, confirmed by negative nucleocapsid antibodies before and after vaccination. Each well held under 2.5 million PBMC cultured in IMDM containing approximately 5.3% human AB serum, 9.5 to 10 IU/ml IL-2 and gentamicin, along with roughly 10 ug/ml peptides. On days 3 and 7, half of the culture medium was replaced with fresh IL-2-containing medium. Unless otherwise noted, each peptide stimulation condition was cultured in triplicate wells. Using Ficoll-Paque Plus gradient centrifugation, PBMC were separated from whole blood and then either used fresh or cryopreserved at -140C. The spike proteins of SARS-CoV-2 and of the common cold coronaviruses HCoV-NL63, HCoV-OC43 and HCoV-229E were spanned by overlapping peptide pools. The QIAamp micro DNA kit was used to extract genomic DNA from the cultured CD4+ T cells.

The germline V gene (reference sequence) sets CDR1 to MNHEY and CDR2 to SMNVEV. From cysteine to phenylalanine, the CDR3 is 13 amino acids long. The entry retains the CDR3 DNA only, 39 bases that are in frame from base 1. V was cut back by 5 bases and J by 7 bases, leaving a gap of 14 bases between them. Of note for this clone: Its cognate antigen has yet to be identified. No much larger clone exists at a distance of one base, and base qualities are not known.

The receptor library was made with the immunoSEQ multiplex PCR assay. TCR beta CDR3 sequencing was performed on DNA from the cultured, isolated CD4+ T cells. The study's processing was this. Non-productive TCR sequences were removed and reads were trimmed to the CDR3 region, keeping CDR3s of at least 7 amino acids. The MANAFEST web app was used to identify antigen-specific clonotypes by comparing expansion in peptide wells with expansion in reference cultures. To count as positive, a clone had to show expansion at FDR<0.05 compared with the reference and with all other wells, an odds ratio above 5, and a frequency above 0.1% in two replicate wells. A clonotype was defined as cross-reactive if the clonotype was significantly expanded both in SARS-CoV-2 spike wells and in at least one common cold coronavirus spike condition. Levenshtein distance calculated with the stringdist R package was used to assess CDR3 similarity, and unrooted trees were constructed with ape in R 3.6.1. TCRdb limited this immuneACCESS table to in-frame rearrangements with V and J called. A share of clones is missing; checked studies link under half to unresolved V genes, and the rest is unexplained. V, J and clone size are taken as reported in that table, and D and trimming were inferred from the DNA itself. In this sample the table shows roughly 35,000 clones, around four fifths of which occur a single time. The ten largest clones take up 27% of the sample.

The origin of this receptor is a human donor who received a COVID-19 vaccine. The V gene is TRBV27 and the J gene is TRBJ1-1; no D segment can be confidently identified. The sample in question was CD4+ T cells from PBMCs cultured with HCoV-OC43 spike peptides, obtained before COVID-19 vaccination. Interpreted using the paper, the cell subset or site label stands for: HCoV-OC43 spike overlapping peptide pool stimulation. The nucleotide sequence is TGTGCCAGCAGTCTAACCGTTCGTGGTGAAGCTTTCTTT. Its translation is CASSLTVRGEAFF.